This T cell receptor (beta chain) was identified during a study of T-cell memory formation after mild COVID-19. Broader study findings: CD4+ contracting clones were found mainly in CM and EM, and CD8+ ones in EMRA. There were some responding clones in pre-infection memory, which suggested that cross-reactive memory had joined. Day 15 to 85 contracting clones showed balanced CD4/CD8; day 15 to 37 expanders favored CD4+. Day 37-peaking second-wave clones had unconfirmed SARS-CoV-2 specificity.

As to this clonotype: Its matching antigen is unknown.

TCRdb independently ran MiXCR on the 5' RACE reads; one entry per CDR3 protein. The sample lists hundreds of thousands of distinct CDR3 sequences, less than 25% seen once, with around 14% in the top ten. Sequencing was done on a sample of PBMCs or a T cell subset sorted from them (not recorded which). This receptor was taken from an adult woman who had mild COVID-19 (a few samples of this study predate the infection). Cell type and time point are not known.

CDR3 residues: CASNRGLQETQYF. CDR3 bases: TGTGCCAGCAATCGGGGCTTACAAGAGACCCAGTACTTC. The chain recombines TRBV9 with TRBJ2-5; the D gene could be TRBD1 or TRBD2 (5 bases each). Per germline, CDR1 SGDLS and CDR2 YYNGEE. Trimming removed 6 bases from V and 2 bases from J, with 11 bases in between. This CDR3 is 13 amino acids long.